Listed below are T cell receptor beta chains from one sample, sequenced in a study of early T cells in non-severe SARS-CoV-2 infection. TCRdb called the 5' RACE reads again in MiXCR, with one record for every CDR3 protein. The data show 30,000 or so distinct CDR3 sequences, with roughly 6.6% seen just once and under 3.5% held by the top ten. Material for sequencing was whole blood. The receptor source for this set is an adult who was a healthcare worker with PCR-confirmed SARS-CoV-2 infection or an uninfected control (not recorded which). Each CDR3 is given with its conserved first and last residue. D genes are given only for firm matches. The size entry is marked missing in some rows and otherwise reads once, few, many or a size class.

J gene	D gene	clone size	V gene	CDR3 protein	CDR3 DNA
TRBJ1-4	NA	many	TRBV6-5	CASSSGNDGKLFF	TGTGCCAGCAGTTCCGGGAACGATGGAAAACTGTTTTTT
TRBJ2-3	TRBD2	many	TRBV28	CASSPLPGLAGSTDTQYF	TGTGCCAGCAGTCCCCTGCCGGGACTAGCGGGCAGCACAGATACGCAGTATTTT
TRBJ1-3	NA	NA	TRBV28	CASVTETGNTIYF	TGTGCCAGCGTCACAGAGACTGGAAACACCATATATTTT
TRBJ2-2	TRBD2	NA	TRBV5-4	CASSLEVAGPNTGELFF	TGTGCCAGCAGCTTGGAGGTAGCGGGACCGAACACCGGGGAGCTGTTTTTT
TRBJ2-7	NA	many	TRBV6-1	CASSEEGSYEQYF	TGTGCCAGCAGTGAAGAGGGCAGCTACGAGCAGTACTTC
TRBJ2-1	TRBD2	few	TRBV25-1	CASSSPRGRAIDEQFF	TGTGCCAGCAGTTCTCCTCGCGGGAGGGCCATCGATGAGCAGTTCTTC
TRBJ1-5	NA	once	TRBV29-1	CSVEVYSNQPQHF	TGCAGCGTTGAAGTGTATAGCAATCAGCCCCAGCATTTT
TRBJ2-1	TRBD2	many	TRBV7-6	CASSSSGRRGQNEQFF	TGTGCCAGCAGCTCTAGCGGGAGGCGTGGGCAGAATGAGCAGTTCTTC
TRBJ2-3	NA	many	TRBV28	CASSLWRVPGTDTQYF	TGTGCCAGCAGTTTATGGAGGGTCCCAGGAACAGATACGCAGTATTTT
TRBJ2-7	NA	few	TRBV29-1	CSVPHTAQGEQYF	TGCAGCGTCCCCCATACGGCCCAGGGCGAGCAGTACTTC
TRBJ2-2	NA	medium-sized	TRBV7-2	CASSLEGTGELFF	TGTGCCAGCAGCTTAGAGGGCACCGGGGAGCTGTTTTTT
TRBJ1-2	NA	many	TRBV5-6	CASSLGQPSYGYTF	TGTGCCAGCAGCTTGGGACAGCCATCCTATGGCTACACCTTC
TRBJ2-7	TRBD2	many	TRBV7-6	CASSLAAGGSYEQYF	TGTGCCAGCAGCTTAGCGGCGGGAGGGTCCTACGAGCAGTACTTC
TRBJ2-7	TRBD1	NA	TRBV11-2	CASDKTGSSYEQYF	TGTGCCAGCGACAAGACAGGGAGCTCCTACGAGCAGTACTTC
TRBJ2-1	TRBD2	many	TRBV9	CASSERTSGSHNEQFF	TGTGCCAGCAGCGAACGGACTAGCGGGAGTCACAATGAGCAGTTCTTC
TRBJ1-2	NA	many	TRBV15	CATSRERNLNYGYTF	TGTGCCACCAGCAGAGAAAGGAATCTCAACTATGGCTACACCTTC
TRBJ2-7	NA	NA	TRBV12-3/TRBV12-4	CASSSEYSYEQYF	TGTGCCAGCAGTTCGGAGTATTCCTACGAGCAGTACTTC
TRBJ1-1	NA	many	TRBV3-1	CASSLGPKNTEAFF	TGTGCCAGCAGCCTGGGACCGAAGAACACTGAAGCTTTCTTT
TRBJ2-5	NA	many	TRBV29-1	CSLMITGPETQYF	TGCAGCCTTATGATTACAGGGCCTGAGACCCAGTACTTC
TRBJ2-2	NA	NA	TRBV29-1	CSVATGFGTGELFF	TGCAGCGTAGCTACAGGGTTCGGCACCGGGGAGCTGTTTTTT
TRBJ2-1	TRBD2	many	TRBV7-9	CASSFQLASSYNEQFF	TGTGCCAGCAGCTTCCAACTAGCGAGCTCCTACAATGAGCAGTTCTTC
TRBJ1-1	NA	many	TRBV3-1	CASRHGNTEAFF	TGTGCCAGCAGACACGGGAACACTGAAGCTTTCTTT
TRBJ1-6	NA	many	TRBV7-9	CASSLALGGAYNSPLHF	TGTGCCAGCAGCTTAGCGCTTGGGGGCGCCTATAATTCACCCCTCCACTTT
TRBJ2-4	NA	many	TRBV29-1	CSVEDFGKNIQYF	TGCAGCGTTGAAGATTTCGGAAAAAACATTCAGTACTTC
TRBJ2-3	NA	many	TRBV12-3/TRBV12-4	CASSLSGVRDTQYF	TGTGCCAGCAGTTTGTCAGGGGTCAGGGATACGCAGTATTTT
TRBJ1-1	NA	few	TRBV11-2	CASSLEFGKYGTEAFF	TGTGCCAGCAGCTTAGAGTTCGGGAAGTACGGGACTGAAGCTTTCTTT
TRBJ2-5	TRBD2	NA	TRBV5-1	CASSVDFTSGETQYF	TGCGCCAGCAGCGTCGATTTTACTAGCGGGGAGACCCAGTACTTC
TRBJ1-6	TRBD1	many	TRBV5-1	CASSQGQGNSPLHF	TGCGCCAGCAGCCAAGGACAGGGCAATTCACCCCTCCACTTT
TRBJ2-3	NA	many	TRBV7-2	CASSLAHGRADTQYF	TGTGCCAGCAGCTTAGCGCACGGACGGGCAGATACGCAGTATTTT
TRBJ2-7	TRBD1	many	TRBV18	CASSPNNPGQAYEQYF	TGTGCCAGCTCACCAAATAATCCGGGACAGGCCTACGAGCAGTACTTC
TRBJ1-4	TRBD1	many	TRBV28	CASSLVGTGVLSEKLFF	TGTGCCAGCAGTTTGGTCGGGACAGGGGTATTAAGTGAAAAACTGTTTTTT
TRBJ1-4	TRBD1	NA	TRBV27	CASSLNRGLEKLFF	TGTGCCAGCAGCCTGAACAGGGGGCTTGAAAAACTGTTTTTT
TRBJ2-5	TRBD2	many	TRBV20-1	CSAIAGGETQYF	TGCAGTGCTATCGCGGGAGGAGAGACCCAGTACTTC
TRBJ1-6	NA	many	TRBV6-4	CASSEDYNSPLHF	TGTGCCAGCAGTGAAGACTATAATTCACCCCTCCACTTT
TRBJ1-4	TRBD1	NA	TRBV28	CASSLYRGRVNEKLFF	TGTGCCAGCAGTTTATACAGGGGAAGAGTGAATGAAAAACTGTTTTTT
TRBJ1-2	NA	many	TRBV20-1	CSARSRQGNYGYTF	TGCAGTGCTAGAAGTAGGCAGGGGAACTATGGCTACACCTTC
TRBJ2-7	NA	many	TRBV20-1	CSARVTLADMSYEQYF	TGCAGTGCTAGAGTTACCCTAGCCGATATGTCCTACGAGCAGTACTTC
TRBJ2-5	NA	NA	TRBV4-2	CASSPQPRGGYQETQYF	TGTGCCAGCAGCCCTCAGCCCCGCGGAGGGTACCAAGAGACCCAGTACTTC
TRBJ2-3	NA	few	TRBV2	CASSEAMAGTDTQYF	TGTGCCAGCAGTGAAGCGATGGCAGGCACAGATACGCAGTATTTT
TRBJ2-7	NA	many	TRBV6-2/TRBV6-3	CASSSAAPYEQYF	TGTGCCAGCAGTAGCGCGGCTCCCTACGAGCAGTACTTC
TRBJ2-3	NA	many	TRBV27	CASSLADTQYF	TGTGCCAGCAGTTTAGCAGATACGCAGTATTTT
TRBJ2-1	TRBD2	many	TRBV30	CAWRTSGRSYNEQFF	TGTGCCTGGAGGACTAGCGGGCGCTCCTACAATGAGCAGTTCTTC
TRBJ2-3	TRBD2	few	TRBV7-2	CASSPGLVGSDTQYF	TGTGCCAGCAGCCCCGGACTAGTAGGTTCAGATACGCAGTATTTT
TRBJ2-1	NA	many	TRBV6-5	CASSYSNQGSNEQFF	TGTGCCAGCAGTTACTCGAACCAGGGGTCCAATGAGCAGTTCTTC
TRBJ2-5	NA	many	TRBV29-1	CSVASSEGETQYF	TGCAGCGTTGCGTCCAGCGAGGGAGAGACCCAGTACTTC
TRBJ2-7	TRBD2	NA	TRBV6-5	CASSAGLAGSYEQYF	TGTGCCAGCAGTGCGGGACTAGCGGGTAGCTACGAGCAGTACTTC
TRBJ1-1	TRBD1	many	TRBV12-3/TRBV12-4	CASRRTGVDTEAFF	TGTGCCAGCAGACGGACAGGGGTGGACACTGAAGCTTTCTTT
TRBJ2-7	NA	many	TRBV20-1	CSASRSFRVYEQYF	TGCAGTGCTAGTCGCAGCTTTAGGGTCTACGAGCAGTACTTC
TRBJ1-2	TRBD1	many	TRBV28	CASCVRGTNYGYTF	TGTGCCAGCTGTGTCAGGGGGACTAACTATGGCTACACCTTC
TRBJ1-1	NA	many	TRBV28	CASREGWNTEAFF	TGTGCCAGCAGGGAGGGATGGAACACTGAAGCTTTCTTT
TRBJ1-2	NA	many	TRBV7-2	CASNPGRGSGYTF	TGTGCCAGCAACCCAGGGCGGGGTTCAGGCTACACCTTC
TRBJ2-1	NA	many	TRBV20-1	CSARKSSGKGYNEQFF	TGCAGTGCTAGAAAAAGTAGCGGAAAGGGGTACAATGAGCAGTTCTTC
TRBJ2-2	NA	once	TRBV29-1	CSVTTGTGELFF	TGCAGCGTTACGACGGGAACCGGGGAGCTGTTTTTT